This record concerns one T cell receptor beta chain sequence. This record comes from a study of T cell changes during pregnancy in multiple sclerosis. Clones were read by immunoSEQ multiplex PCR, and TCRdb kept only the in-frame ones, dropping some. The table lists about 43,000 clones, about 87% of them singletons, with around 5.1% in the top ten. After removal of 3 bases from V and 5 bases from J, the junction contained 14 bases not matched to a gene. In germline, CDR1 is SGDLS, CDR2 YYNGEE. This CDR3 spans 17 amino acids. The clonotype originates from a female donor in good health, enrolled as a control in a pregnancy study. The sequencing used peripheral blood, collected in the first trimester of pregnancy. The V call is TRBV9, the J call TRBJ2-3; 8 positions agree with TRBD2. The CDR3 region is CASSERSGGARRDTQYF. CDR3 DNA: TGTGCCAGCAGCGAGCGTTCCGGGGGGGCCCGTAGAGATACGCAGTATTTT.